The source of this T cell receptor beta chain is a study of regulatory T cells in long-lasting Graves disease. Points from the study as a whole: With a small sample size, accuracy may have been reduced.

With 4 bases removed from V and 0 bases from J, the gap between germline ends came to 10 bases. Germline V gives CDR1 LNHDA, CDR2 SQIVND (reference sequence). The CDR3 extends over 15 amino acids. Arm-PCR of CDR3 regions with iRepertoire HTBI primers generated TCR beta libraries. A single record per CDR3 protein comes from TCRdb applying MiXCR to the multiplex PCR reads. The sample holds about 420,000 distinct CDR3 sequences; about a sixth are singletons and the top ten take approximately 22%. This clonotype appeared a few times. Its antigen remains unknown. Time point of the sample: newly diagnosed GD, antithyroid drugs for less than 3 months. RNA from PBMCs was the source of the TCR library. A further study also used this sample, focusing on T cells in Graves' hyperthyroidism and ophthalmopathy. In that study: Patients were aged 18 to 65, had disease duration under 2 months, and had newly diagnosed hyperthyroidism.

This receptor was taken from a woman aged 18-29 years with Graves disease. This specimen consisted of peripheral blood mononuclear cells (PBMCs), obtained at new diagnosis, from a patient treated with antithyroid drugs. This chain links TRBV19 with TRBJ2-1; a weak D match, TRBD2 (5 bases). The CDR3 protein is CASSNWESSYNEQFF. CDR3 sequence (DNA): TGTGCCAGTAGTAACTGGGAGTCCTCCTACAATGAGCAGTTCTTC. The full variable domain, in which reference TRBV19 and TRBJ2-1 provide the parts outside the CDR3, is DGGITQSPKYLFRKEGQNVTLSCEQNLNHDAMYWYRQDPGQGLRLIYYSQIVNDFQKGDIAEGYSVSREKKESFPLTVTSAQKNPTAFYLCASSNWESSYNEQFFGPGTRLTVL.